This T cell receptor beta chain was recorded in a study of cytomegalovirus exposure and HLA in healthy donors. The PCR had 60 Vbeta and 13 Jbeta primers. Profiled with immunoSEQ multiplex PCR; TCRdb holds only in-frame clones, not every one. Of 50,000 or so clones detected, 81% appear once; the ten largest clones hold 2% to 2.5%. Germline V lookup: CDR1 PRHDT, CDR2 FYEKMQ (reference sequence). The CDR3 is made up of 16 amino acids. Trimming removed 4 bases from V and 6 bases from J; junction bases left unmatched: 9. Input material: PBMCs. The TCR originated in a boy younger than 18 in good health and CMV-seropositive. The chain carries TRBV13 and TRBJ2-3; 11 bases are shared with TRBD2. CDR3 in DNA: TGTGCCAGCAGCTACTTAGCGGGGGGGCCGATGGATACGCAGTATTTT. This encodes CASSYLAGGPMDTQYF.